One sample yielded the 23 T cell receptor beta chains listed below, sequenced in a study of shared clonotypes between healthy human individuals. Assay: immunoSEQ multiplex PCR; the TCRdb copy retains only in-frame clones and omits some. This sample has some 1,400,000 clones, with around 97% found just once. Sequencing was carried out using naive CD4+ T cells sorted from blood. Documented subset: CD45RA+ positively selected. All receptors come from a man between 25 and 39 years old in good health.

The chain carries TRBV11-2 and TRBJ2-1; no clear D. V shed 2 bases and J shed 3 bases, with 5 bases lying between them. There are 13 residues in the CDR3. CDR1 SGHAT and CDR2 FQNNGV come from the germline V gene. Written as DNA, the CDR3 is TGTGCCAGCAGCTTAAGATTCTACAATGAGCAGTTCTTC. This gives the protein CASSLRFYNEQFF.

The chain joins TRBV18 to TRBJ2-6; 9 bases fit TRBD1. The CDR3 totals 18 residues. Germline values: CDR1 KGHSH, CDR2 LQKENI. J was trimmed by 3 bases and V by 4 bases; bases with no gene match: 10. CDR3 nucleotides: TGTGCCAGCTCACGAGGAACAGGGGGCGTAGGTGGGGCCAACGTCCTGACTTTC. Translating it yields CASSRGTGGVGGANVLTF.

As for this clone: This CDR3 is also generated by other DNA sequences in the sample. The chain uses TRBV27 and TRBJ2-2, with D unclear. CDR3 length: 13 residues. CDR1 is MNHEY, CDR2 SMNVEV, per germline (reference sequence). V dropped 3 bases and J dropped 5 bases, with 7 bases sitting between them. The CDR3 is CASSFWGTGELFF. For the CDR3, the DNA is TGTGCCAGCAGTTTTTGGGGAACCGGGGAGCTGTTTTTT.

The gene calls are TRBV19 and TRBJ2-2; D uncertain. Trimming pared 7 bases from V and 6 bases from J, leaving 18 bases between. The CDR3 extends over 15 amino acids. Looked up from germline, CDR1 is LNHDA and CDR2 is SQIVND (reference sequence). The CDR3 here is CASNSYTPYAGELFF. For the CDR3, the DNA is TGTGCCAGTAATTCTTACACTCCTTACGCCGGGGAGCTGTTTTTT.

The rearrangement joins TRBV6-6 to TRBJ1-5; D perhaps matches TRBD1 (5 bases). Germline assignment: CDR1 MNHNY and CDR2 SVGAGI (reference sequence). The CDR3 length is 14 residues. V dropped 6 bases and J dropped 1 base, with 10 bases sitting between them. CDR3 protein: CASSQGMSNQPQHF. In DNA form, the CDR3 reads TGTGCCAGCAGCCAGGGTATGAGCAATCAGCCCCAGCATTTT.

The V call is TRBV5-1, the J call TRBJ2-3, with D possibly being TRBD2 (7 bases). CDR3 length: 17 residues. Trimming cost V 4 bases and J 0 bases, with 18 bases left between them. CDR1 is SGHRS and CDR2 is YFSETQ in the germline V gene. CDR3 coding DNA: TGCGCCAGCAGCCGGGGGGCAGCTAGCGGTAGCACAGATACGCAGTATTTT. This gives the protein CASSRGAASGSTDTQYF.

The gene calls are TRBV18 and TRBJ1-4; D is perhaps TRBD1 (6 bases). Trimming removed 3 bases at V and 2 bases at J, with 19 bases between. In germline, CDR1 is KGHSH, CDR2 LQKENI. The CDR3 runs 18 residues. This chain's CDR3 is CASSPSRYRDFTNEKLFF. CDR3 sequence (DNA): TGTGCCAGCTCACCCTCCCGGTACAGGGACTTCACTAATGAAAAACTGTTTTTT.

The V gene is TRBV5-4, the J gene TRBJ2-2; 11 bases agree with TRBD2. Per the germline V gene, CDR1 is SGHNT and CDR2 is YYREEE (reference sequence). The CDR3 contains 16 residues. V lost 4 bases and J lost 2; bases outside the gene matches: 4. In nucleotides, the CDR3 is TGTGCCAGCAGCCAAACTAGCGGGGGAAACACCGGGGAGCTGTTTTTT. Translated, it gives CASSQTSGGNTGELFF.

The rearrangement links TRBV9 to TRBJ2-3; 12 nucleotides match TRBD2. The CDR3 totals 17 residues. Trimming removed 3 bases from V and 3 bases from J; junction bases left unmatched: 8. Germline V gene sequence: CDR1 SGDLS, CDR2 YYNGEE. The CDR3 nucleotides read TGTGCCAGCAGCGGATCGACTAGCGGGAGAGGGACAGATACGCAGTATTTT. Encoded protein: CASSGSTSGRGTDTQYF.

The CDR3 region is CASRPASGEKLFF. In DNA form, the CDR3 reads TGTGCCAGCAGGCCAGCCTCGGGTGAAAAACTGTTTTTT. The chain uses TRBV16 and TRBJ1-4, with D hard to call. Trimming removed 6 bases at V and 7 bases at J, with 12 bases between. The CDR3 spans 13 residues. Germline CDR1 and CDR2: KGHSY and FQNENV.

Worth noting for this clone: Additional DNA sequences in this sample encode the identical CDR3. The chain joins TRBV27 to TRBJ2-3; D is ambiguous. The CDR3 is 12 amino acids. The V and J ends lost 2 bases and 3 bases respectively, with 3 bases between them. Germline CDR1 and CDR2: MNHEY and SMNVEV (reference sequence). DNA of the CDR3: TGTGCCAGCAGTTTAGGGACAGATACGCAGTATTTT. Amino acid sequence: CASSLGTDTQYF.

The rearrangement joins TRBV5-4 to TRBJ2-3; D perhaps matches TRBD2 (5 bases). The CDR3 has 16 amino acids. The V and J ends lost 0 bases and 4 bases respectively, with 15 bases between them. Germline loops: CDR1 SGHNT, CDR2 YYREEE (reference sequence). DNA for the CDR3: TGTGCCAGCAGCTTGGAATCCAGAGGGAGCGCAGATACGCAGTATTTT. Translation gives CASSLESRGSADTQYF.

CDR3 DNA sequence: TGTGCCAGCAGTTTACCCGGACAGAGCTATGGCTACACCTTC. Amino acids: CASSLPGQSYGYTF. J is TRBJ1-2 and V is TRBV28, with D perhaps matching TRBD1 (6 bases). The germline V gene has CDR1 MDHEN and CDR2 SYDVKM. Trimming took off 2 bases at V and 4 bases at J, with 11 bases between the two ends. There are 14 residues in the CDR3.

The CDR3 here is CASSWGLAGIQETQYF. The CDR3 DNA sequence: TGCGCCAGCAGCTGGGGACTAGCGGGGATCCAAGAGACCCAGTACTTC. The V gene is TRBV5-1, the J gene TRBJ2-5, with 13 bases matching TRBD2. The J segment lost 1 base and the V segment lost 3 bases, leaving 3 bases of the junction unmatched. Germline values: CDR1 SGHRS, CDR2 YFSETQ. The CDR3 sequence is 16 residues long.

This chain connects TRBV7-9 to TRBJ2-1; TRBD2 matches 16 bases. Germline V gene lookup returns CDR1 SEHNR and CDR2 FQNEAQ (reference sequence). V lost 5 bases to trimming and J lost 6 bases; unmatched junction nucleotides: 7. The CDR3 contains 17 residues. The CDR3 loop is CASSLWGTSGRVNEQFF. The CDR3 bases are TGTGCCAGCAGCCTTTGGGGGACTAGCGGGAGGGTCAATGAGCAGTTCTTC.

J is TRBJ2-1 and V is TRBV7-6, with TRBD1 matching over 11 bases. This CDR3 contains 15 residues. Per the germline V gene, CDR1 is SGHVS and CDR2 is FNYEAQ. J gave up 8 bases and V 4 bases, and 7 bases lay outside the gene matches. CDR3 sequence: CASSSRDRGLYEQFF. The CDR3 nucleotides are TGTGCCAGCAGCTCCCGGGACAGGGGGTTATATGAGCAGTTCTTC.

The chain recombines TRBV5-1 with TRBJ1-1, with D possibly matching TRBD1 (5 bases). Germline-derived CDR1 and CDR2 are SGHRS and YFSETQ. Trimming took 7 bases from V and 1 from J, leaving 14 bases between them. The CDR3 is 14 residues long. This CDR3 reads CASATDTSNTEAFF. The CDR3 region has the DNA TGCGCCAGCGCTACGGACACTTCGAACACTGAAGCTTTCTTT.

The chain employs TRBV28 and TRBJ2-2, with a weak D call TRBD2 (6 bases). V gave up 2 bases and J gave up 0 bases, with 10 bases separating them. Germline values: CDR1 MDHEN, CDR2 SYDVKM. CDR3 size: 16 residues. CDR3 residues: CASSLPGLTNTGELFF. The CDR3 nucleotides read TGTGCCAGCAGTTTACCGGGACTGACGAACACCGGGGAGCTGTTTTTT.

The chain is built from TRBV25-1 and TRBJ2-3, with D unresolved. The V and J ends lost 2 bases and 1 base respectively, with 10 bases between them. This CDR3 contains 15 residues. In germline, CDR1 is MGHDK, CDR2 SYGVNS. In DNA form, the CDR3 reads TGTGCCAGCAGTGAAAATCGGCTTCGCACAGATACGCAGTATTTT. Amino acid sequence: CASSENRLRTDTQYF.

This clone was detected only once. The chain couples TRBV5-1 to TRBJ1-2; possible D gene TRBD1, 6 bases. V lost 2 bases, J lost 4 bases, and 18 bases lay in between. Germline CDR1 reads SGHRS; CDR2 reads YFSETQ. The CDR3 is 16 residues long. CDR3 region: CASSLEAGGFGYGYTF. DNA of the CDR3: TGCGCCAGCAGCTTAGAGGCCGGGGGCTTCGGCTATGGCTACACCTTC.

This clone came up once. The chain uses TRBV19 and TRBJ1-1; the match to TRBD1 covers 9 bases. Germline CDR1 is LNHDA and CDR2 is SQIVND (reference sequence). Trimming at V came to 6 bases and at J to 11 bases, leaving 10 bases not matched to a gene. This CDR3 is 13 amino acids long. The CDR3 spells CASSPPGQGPAFF. The CDR3 coding sequence is TGTGCCAGTAGCCCACCGGGACAGGGTCCGGCTTTCTTT.

The chain couples TRBV9 to TRBJ1-5, with D possibly being TRBD1 (5 bases). The V and J ends lost 0 bases and 3 bases respectively, with 7 bases between them. The CDR3 spans 14 residues. Per germline, CDR1 SGDLS and CDR2 YYNGEE. CDR3 sequence (DNA): TGTGCCAGCAGCGTAGCGGGGGACAATCAGCCCCAGCATTTT. This translates into CASSVAGDNQPQHF.

Only a few counts were recorded for this clone. The V and J genes are TRBV7-8 and TRBJ2-7; 9 bases are a match to TRBD2. Germline V lookup: CDR1 SGHVS, CDR2 FQNEAQ. V was clipped by 7 bases and J by 6 bases; unmatched bases: 16. CDR3 size: 16 residues. The CDR3 coding sequence is TGTGCCAGCAACAAATACTCCGGGACTAGCTCCCTCGAGCAGTACTTC. Translating it yields CASNKYSGTSSLEQYF.